This T cell receptor beta chain came from a study of Ad26.COV2.S vaccination and SARS-CoV-2 variants. Across the study: By the intramuscular route, Ad26.COV2.S was given once, or twice 56 days apart.

V lost 1 base and J lost 0, with 6 bases in between. The CDR3 sequence is 14 residues long. Germline V gene data show CDR1 as SGHTA and CDR2 as FQGNSA. The data were produced by immunoSEQ multiplex PCR, yet TCRdb's version contains in-frame clones alone and is incomplete. This table holds 350,000 to 500,000 clones, roughly 87% found once. Treatment noted: around 19 received Ad26.COV2.S at low or high dose, single or two shots; 5 received placebo; per-sample allocation not given. At day 63 after the first vaccine or placebo injection, samples were drawn. A Boston donor was an adult aged 18-55 years. The receptor was isolated from a person between 18 and 65 years old who received the Ad26.COV2.S COVID-19 vaccine or a placebo. Specimen: peripheral blood, collected in a trial of Ad26.COV2.S vaccine versus placebo. The rearrangement links TRBV7-2 to TRBJ1-1; D is undetermined. The chain's CDR3 is CASSLVTLNTEAFF. CDR3 nucleotide sequence: TGTGCCAGCAGCTTAGTTACGTTGAACACTGAAGCTTTCTTT.